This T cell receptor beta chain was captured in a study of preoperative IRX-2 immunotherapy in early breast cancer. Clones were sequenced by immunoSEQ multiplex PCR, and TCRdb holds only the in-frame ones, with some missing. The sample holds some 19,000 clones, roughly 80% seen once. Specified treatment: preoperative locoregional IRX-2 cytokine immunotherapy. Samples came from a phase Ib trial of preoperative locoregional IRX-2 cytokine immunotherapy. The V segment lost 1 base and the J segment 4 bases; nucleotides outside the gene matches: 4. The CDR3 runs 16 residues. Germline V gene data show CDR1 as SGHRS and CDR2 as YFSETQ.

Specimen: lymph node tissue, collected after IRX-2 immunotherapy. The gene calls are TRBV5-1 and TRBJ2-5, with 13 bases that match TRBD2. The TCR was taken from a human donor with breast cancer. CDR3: CASSLTSGGARETQYF. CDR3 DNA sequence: TGCGCCAGCAGCTTGACTAGCGGGGGGGCGAGAGAGACCCAGTACTTC.